The 7 T cell receptor beta chains in this list originate from one sample, sequenced in a study of identical twins. TCRdb used MiXCR to reprocess the 5' RACE reads, holding one entry per CDR3 protein. The repertoire holds about 210,000 distinct CDR3 sequences, around a tenth seen once, with 5% to 5.5% in the top ten. Material for sequencing was memory (CD45RO+) T cells sorted from blood. These receptors all come from a woman between 18 and 30 years old in good health.

The chain combines TRBV6-5 with TRBJ1-1; D gene unclear. Per germline, CDR1 MNHEY and CDR2 SVGAGI. V was pared by 0 bases and J by 6 bases, with 17 bases between. CDR3 length equals 16 residues. The DNA for the CDR3 is TGTGCCAGCAGTTACTCCTGGGCCGGGGAACGGGCTGAAGCTTTCTTT. It specifies CASSYSWAGERAEAFF.

The chain couples TRBV13 to TRBJ2-3, with D unresolved. The V gene lost 3 bases and the J gene lost 2 bases, with 6 bases spanning the gap. The germline CDR1 and CDR2 sequences are PRHDT and FYEKMQ (reference sequence). The CDR3 runs to 13 residues. CDR3 DNA sequence: TGTGCCAGCAGCTTCGTCCACACAGATACGCAGTATTTT. Protein sequence: CASSFVHTDTQYF. Full variable domain (rest looked up from reference TRBV13 and TRBJ2-3): AAGVIQSPRHLIKEKRETATLKCYPIPRHDTVYWYQQGPGQDPQFLISFYEKMQSDKGSIPDRFSAQQFSDYHSELNMSSLELGDSALYFCASSFVHTDTQYFGPGTRLTVL.

The chain carries TRBV7-9 and TRBJ2-1, with 9 bases identical to TRBD1. This CDR3 contains 17 residues. V was pared by 6 bases and J by 9 bases, with 18 bases of the junction left unmatched. Germline lookup yields CDR1 SEHNR and CDR2 FQNEAQ (reference sequence). The CDR3 sequence: CASRIPPGQGDRSEQFF. DNA for the CDR3: TGTGCCAGCAGGATACCCCCGGGACAGGGTGATCGGAGTGAGCAGTTCTTC.

This clonotype was seen more than once but under ten times. This rearrangement joins TRBV7-3 to TRBJ1-1; no clear D gene. Germline V gene lookup returns CDR1 SGHTA and CDR2 FQGTGA. The ends were cut back, 4 bases at V and 2 bases at J, with 8 bases in the middle. This CDR3 is built from 13 residues. CDR3 region: CASSSVPNTEAFF. The CDR3 region has the DNA TGTGCCAGCAGCTCCGTTCCTAACACTGAAGCTTTCTTT.

This clonotype was detected only a few times. The CDR3 region is CAISEDRGLEEQYF. DNA for the CDR3: TGTGCCATCAGTGAGGACAGGGGGCTTGAGGAGCAGTACTTC. The chain links TRBV10-3 to TRBJ2-7; 10 bases match TRBD1. V lost 2 bases, J lost 7 bases, and 5 bases stayed unmatched. Germline V gives CDR1 ENHRY, CDR2 SYGVKD. This CDR3 comprises 14 residues.

In its sample, this clonotype was seen many times. V is TRBV15 and J is TRBJ1-5, with 7 bases matching TRBD1. The germline V gene has CDR1 LNHNV and CDR2 YYDKDF (reference sequence). The CDR3 runs 15 residues. Germline trimming cut 0 bases from V and 6 bases from J; bases unmatched to any gene: 5. CDR3 nucleotides: TGTGCCACCAGCAGAGATCAGGGGGGCGGTCAGCCCCAGCATTTT. Translating it yields CATSRDQGGGQPQHF.

The chain employs TRBV11-2 and TRBJ2-5; 8 positions agree with TRBD1. From germline, CDR1 is SGHAT and CDR2 FQNNGV. V gave up 5 bases and J gave up 5 bases; unmatched junction bases: 10. There are 15 residues in the CDR3. CDR3 amino acids: CASSTRPDRGETQYF. The CDR3 DNA reads as TGTGCCAGCAGCACCCGACCTGACAGGGGCGAGACCCAGTACTTC.